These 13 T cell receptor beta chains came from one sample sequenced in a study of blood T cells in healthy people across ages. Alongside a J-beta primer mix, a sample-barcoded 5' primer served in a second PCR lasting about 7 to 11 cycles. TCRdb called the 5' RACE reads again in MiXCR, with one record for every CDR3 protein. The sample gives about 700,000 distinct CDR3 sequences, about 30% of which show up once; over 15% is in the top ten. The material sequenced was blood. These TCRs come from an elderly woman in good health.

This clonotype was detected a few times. This chain's CDR3 is CASGQGDDEAFF. In DNA form, the CDR3 reads TGTGCCAGCGGACAGGGGGATGATGAAGCTTTCTTT. V gene TRBV10-3 combines with J gene TRBJ1-1; 10 bases are a match to TRBD1. Trimming removed 10 bases from V and 7 bases from J; junction bases left unmatched: 6. There are 12 residues in the CDR3. The germline CDR1 and CDR2 sequences are ENHRY and SYGVKD.

The CDR3 coding sequence is TGCGCCAGCAGCTCCCCCGGGACAGCAAGCCAGGATACGCAGTATTTT. Translation: CASSSPGTASQDTQYF. This rearrangement joins TRBV5-1 to TRBJ2-3, with 7 positions matching TRBD1. Germline loops: CDR1 SGHRS, CDR2 YFSETQ. J gave up 6 bases and V 3 bases, and 13 bases lay outside the gene matches. The CDR3 has 16 residues.

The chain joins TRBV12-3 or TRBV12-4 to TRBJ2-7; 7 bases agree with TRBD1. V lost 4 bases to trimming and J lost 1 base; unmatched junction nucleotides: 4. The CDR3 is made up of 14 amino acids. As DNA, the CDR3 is TGTGCCAGCAGTTGCGGACAGGTATCCTACGAGCAGTACTTC. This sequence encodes CASSCGQVSYEQYF.

Here the CDR3 DNA reads TGTGCCAGCAGCCCAGCGCTGGCTCGAACTCAGCCCCAGCATTTT. Translating gives CASSPALARTQPQHF. The J gene is TRBJ1-5, the V gene TRBV7-6; no reliable D call. The CDR3 length is 15 residues. The V and J ends lost 5 bases and 6 bases respectively, with 17 bases between them. Per the germline V gene, CDR1 is SGHVS and CDR2 is FNYEAQ.

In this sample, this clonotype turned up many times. CDR3 coding DNA: TGTGCCAGCAGCGTAGCAGGCCCGGGGAACACTGAAGCTTTCTTT. This gives the protein CASSVAGPGNTEAFF. The chain couples TRBV9 to TRBJ1-1; no reliable D call. The CDR3 is made up of 15 amino acids. V lost 0 bases, J lost 1 base, and 10 bases lay in between. Germline CDR1 reads SGDLS; CDR2 reads YYNGEE.

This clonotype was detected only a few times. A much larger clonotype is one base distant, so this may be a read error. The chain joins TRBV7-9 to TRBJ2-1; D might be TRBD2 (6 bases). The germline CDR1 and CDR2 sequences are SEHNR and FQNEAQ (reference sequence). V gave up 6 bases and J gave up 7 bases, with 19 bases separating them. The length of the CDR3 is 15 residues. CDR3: CASSSGLADRNEQFF. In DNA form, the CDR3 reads TGTGCCAGCAGTTCGGGACTCGCGGATCGAAATGAGCAGTTCTTC.

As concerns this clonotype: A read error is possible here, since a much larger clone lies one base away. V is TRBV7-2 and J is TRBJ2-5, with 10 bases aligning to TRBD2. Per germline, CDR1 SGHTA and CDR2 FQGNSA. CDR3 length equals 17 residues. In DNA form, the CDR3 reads TGTGCCAGCAGCTTAGCCCGGCTAGCGGGGGCCCAAGAGGCCCAGTACTTC. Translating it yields CASSLARLAGAQEAQYF. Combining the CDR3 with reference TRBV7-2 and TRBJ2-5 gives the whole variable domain GAGVSQSPSNKVTEKGKDVELRCDPISGHTALYWYRQSLGQGLEFLIYFQGNSAPDKSGLPSDRFSAERTGGSVSTLTIQRTQQEDSAVYLCASSLARLAGAQEAQYFGPGTRLLVL.

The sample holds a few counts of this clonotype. The chain's CDR3 is CASSPDSFFMNTEAFF. The CDR3 DNA follows: TGTGCCAGCAGCCCAGACAGCTTTTTTATGAACACTGAAGCTTTCTTT. V gene TRBV7-9 combines with J gene TRBJ1-1, with a weak D call TRBD1 (5 bases). CDR1 and CDR2 (germline): SEHNR, FQNEAQ (reference sequence). CDR3 length: 16 amino acids. Trimming left V 5 bases short and J 0 bases short, with 16 bases between.

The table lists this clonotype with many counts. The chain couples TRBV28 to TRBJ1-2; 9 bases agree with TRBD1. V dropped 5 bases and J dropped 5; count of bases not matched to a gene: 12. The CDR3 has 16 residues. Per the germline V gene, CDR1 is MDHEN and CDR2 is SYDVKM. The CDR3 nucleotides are TGTGCCAGCAGTAGTTTGGGACAGGGTAGGCCTTATGGCTACACCTTC. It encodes CASSSLGQGRPYGYTF.

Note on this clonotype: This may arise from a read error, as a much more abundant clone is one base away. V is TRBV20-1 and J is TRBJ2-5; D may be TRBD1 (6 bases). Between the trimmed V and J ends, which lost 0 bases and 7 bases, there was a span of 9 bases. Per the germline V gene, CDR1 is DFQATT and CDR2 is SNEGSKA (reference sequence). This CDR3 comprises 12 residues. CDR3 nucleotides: TGCAGTGCTAGAGATCTCAGGGGGACCCAGTACTTC. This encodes CSARDLRGTQYF.

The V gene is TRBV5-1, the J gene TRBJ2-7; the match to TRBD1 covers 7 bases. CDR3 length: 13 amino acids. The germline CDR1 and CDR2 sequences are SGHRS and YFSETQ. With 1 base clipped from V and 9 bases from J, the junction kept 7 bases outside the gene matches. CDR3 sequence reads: CASSLRQGHAQYF. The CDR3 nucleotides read TGCGCCAGCAGCTTGCGACAGGGCCATGCGCAGTACTTC.

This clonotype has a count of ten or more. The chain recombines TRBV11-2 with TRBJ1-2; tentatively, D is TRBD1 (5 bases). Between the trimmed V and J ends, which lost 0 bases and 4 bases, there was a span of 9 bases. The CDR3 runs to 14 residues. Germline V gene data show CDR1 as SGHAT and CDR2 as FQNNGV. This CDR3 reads CASSLDGGVYGYTF. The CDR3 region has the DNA TGTGCCAGCAGCTTAGATGGGGGGGTCTATGGCTACACCTTC. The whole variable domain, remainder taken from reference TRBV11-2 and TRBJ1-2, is EAGVAQSPRYKIIEKRQSVAFWCNPISGHATLYWYQQILGQGPKLLIQFQNNGVVDDSQLPKDRFSAERLKGVDSTLKIQPAKLEDSAVYLCASSLDGGVYGYTFGSGTRLTVV.

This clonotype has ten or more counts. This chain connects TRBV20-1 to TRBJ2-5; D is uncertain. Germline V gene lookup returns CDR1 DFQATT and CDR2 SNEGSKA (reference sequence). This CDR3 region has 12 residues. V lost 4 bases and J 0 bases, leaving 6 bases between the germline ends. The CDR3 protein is CSAMLHQETQYF. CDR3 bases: TGCAGTGCTATGTTACACCAAGAGACCCAGTACTTC.